The sequence of this TCR beta chain was determined in a study of blood T cell repertoires in COVID-19. Germline CDR1 MNHEY, CDR2 SMNVEV (reference sequence). The V segment lost 5 bases and the J segment 5 bases; nucleotides outside the gene matches: 8. This CDR3 has 15 residues. Using immunoSEQ multiplex PCR, the repertoire was profiled, and TCRdb retains in-frame clones only, with some absent. Among around 130,000 clones, around 84% were seen once, and the ten largest hold about 2.3%. J is TRBJ2-5 and V is TRBV27; 10 nucleotides align to TRBD1. The receptor was derived from a man aged 40-50 years with acute COVID-19. The material sequenced was PBMCs or T cells enriched from blood (not recorded which). This chain's CDR3 is CASSRRTGGWETQYF. CDR3 DNA sequence: TGTGCCAGCAGTCGACGGACAGGGGGGTGGGAGACCCAGTACTTC.